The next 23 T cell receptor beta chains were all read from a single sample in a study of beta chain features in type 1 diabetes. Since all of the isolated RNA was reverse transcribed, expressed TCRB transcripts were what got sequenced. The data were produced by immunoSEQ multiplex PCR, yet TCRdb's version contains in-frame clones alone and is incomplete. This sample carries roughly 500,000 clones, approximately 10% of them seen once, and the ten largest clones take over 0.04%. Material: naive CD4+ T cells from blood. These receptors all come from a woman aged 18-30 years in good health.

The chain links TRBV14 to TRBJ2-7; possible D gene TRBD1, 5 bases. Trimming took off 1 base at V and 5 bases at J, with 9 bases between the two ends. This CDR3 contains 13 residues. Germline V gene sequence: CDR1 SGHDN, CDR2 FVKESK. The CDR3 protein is CASSQAGSHEQYF. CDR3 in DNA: TGTGCCAGCAGCCAAGCAGGGTCCCACGAGCAGTACTTC.

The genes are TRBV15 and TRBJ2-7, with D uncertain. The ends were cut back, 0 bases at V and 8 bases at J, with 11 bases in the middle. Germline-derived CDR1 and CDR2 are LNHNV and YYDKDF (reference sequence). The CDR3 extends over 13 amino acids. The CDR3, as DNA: TGTGCCACCAGCAGAGAGGGTCTTTTTCAGCAGTACTTC. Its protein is CATSREGLFQQYF. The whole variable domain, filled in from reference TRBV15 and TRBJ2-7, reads DAMVIQNPRYQVTQFGKPVTLSCSQTLNHNVMYWYQQKSSQAPKLLFHYYDKDFNNEADTPDNFQSRRPNTSFCFLDIRSPGLGDTAMYLCATSREGLFQQYFGPGTRLTVT.

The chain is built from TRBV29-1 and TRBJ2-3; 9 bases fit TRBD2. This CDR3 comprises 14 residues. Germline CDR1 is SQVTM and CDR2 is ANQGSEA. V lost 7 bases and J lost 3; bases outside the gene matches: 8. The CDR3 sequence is CSADSGRPTDTQYF. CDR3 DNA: TGCAGCGCCGATAGCGGGAGACCTACAGATACGCAGTATTTT.

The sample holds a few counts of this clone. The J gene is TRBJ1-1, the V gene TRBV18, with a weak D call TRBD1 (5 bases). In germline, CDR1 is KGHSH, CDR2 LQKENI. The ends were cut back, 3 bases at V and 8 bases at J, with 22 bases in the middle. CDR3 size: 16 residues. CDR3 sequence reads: CASSPRSSGGVSEAFF. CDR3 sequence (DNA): TGTGCCAGCTCACCGCGATCCTCTGGGGGAGTCTCCGAAGCTTTCTTT.

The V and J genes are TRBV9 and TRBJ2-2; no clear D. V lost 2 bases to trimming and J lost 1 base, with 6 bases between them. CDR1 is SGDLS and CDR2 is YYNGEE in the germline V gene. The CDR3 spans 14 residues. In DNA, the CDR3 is TGTGCCAGCAGCGTCACAAGGAACACCGGGGAGCTGTTTTTT. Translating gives CASSVTRNTGELFF.

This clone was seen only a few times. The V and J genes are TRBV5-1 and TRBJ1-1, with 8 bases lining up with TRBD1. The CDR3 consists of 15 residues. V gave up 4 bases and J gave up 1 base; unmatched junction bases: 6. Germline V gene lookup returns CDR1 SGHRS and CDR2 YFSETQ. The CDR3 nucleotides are TGCGCCAGCAGCCCCCGGACAGGGCCGAACACTGAAGCTTTCTTT. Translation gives CASSPRTGPNTEAFF.

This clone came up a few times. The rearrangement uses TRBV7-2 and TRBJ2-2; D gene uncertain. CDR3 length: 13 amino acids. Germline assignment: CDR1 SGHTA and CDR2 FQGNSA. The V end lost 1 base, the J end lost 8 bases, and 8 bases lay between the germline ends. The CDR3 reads CASSLVGRGELFF. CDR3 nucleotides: TGTGCCAGCAGCTTAGTCGGCAGGGGGGAGCTGTTTTTT.

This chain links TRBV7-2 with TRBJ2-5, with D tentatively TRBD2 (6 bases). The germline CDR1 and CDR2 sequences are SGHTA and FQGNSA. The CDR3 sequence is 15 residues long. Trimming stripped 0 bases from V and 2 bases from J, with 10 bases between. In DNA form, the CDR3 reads TGTGCCAGCAGCTTAGCTTGGGCGGGGCAAGAGACCCAGTACTTC. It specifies CASSLAWAGQETQYF.

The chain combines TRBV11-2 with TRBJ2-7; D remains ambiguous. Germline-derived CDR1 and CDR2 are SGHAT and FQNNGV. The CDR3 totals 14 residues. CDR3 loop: CASSLSPNGGRFCV. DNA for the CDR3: TGTGCCAGCAGCTTAAGCCCAAATGGTGGCAGGTTTTGCGTC.

CDR3 loop: CASSLVLGTDTQYF. CDR3 nucleotide sequence: TGCGCCAGCAGCTTGGTATTGGGGACAGATACGCAGTATTTT. The chain is built from TRBV5-1 and TRBJ2-3; D unclear. Trimming cost V 0 bases and J 3 bases, with 8 bases left between them. In germline, CDR1 is SGHRS, CDR2 YFSETQ. This CDR3 is 14 amino acids long.

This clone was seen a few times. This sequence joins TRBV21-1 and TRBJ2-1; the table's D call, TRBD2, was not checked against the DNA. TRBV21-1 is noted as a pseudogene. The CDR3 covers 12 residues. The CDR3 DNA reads TGTGCCAGCAGCGGACTCCTTTGTGAGCAGTTCTTC. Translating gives CASSGLLCEQFF.

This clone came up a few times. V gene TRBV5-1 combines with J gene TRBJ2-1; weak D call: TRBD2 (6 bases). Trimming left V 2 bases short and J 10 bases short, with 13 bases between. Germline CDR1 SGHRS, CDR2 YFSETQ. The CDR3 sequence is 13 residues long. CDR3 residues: CASSFGTLGEQFF. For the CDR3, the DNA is TGCGCCAGCAGCTTTGGGACTCTAGGAGAGCAGTTCTTC.

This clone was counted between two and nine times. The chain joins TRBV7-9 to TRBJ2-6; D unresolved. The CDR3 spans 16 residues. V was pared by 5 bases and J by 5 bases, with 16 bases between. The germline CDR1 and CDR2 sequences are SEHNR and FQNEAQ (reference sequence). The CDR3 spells CASSHSGAMWANVLTF. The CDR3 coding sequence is TGTGCCAGCAGCCATTCGGGTGCCATGTGGGCCAACGTCCTGACTTTC. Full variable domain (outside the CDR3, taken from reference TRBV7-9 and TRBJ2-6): DTGVSQNPRHKITKRGQNVTFRCDPISEHNRLYWYRQTLGQGPEFLTYFQNEAQLEKSRLLSDRFSAERPKGSFSTLEIQRTEQGDSAMYLCASSHSGAMWANVLTFGAGSRLTVL.

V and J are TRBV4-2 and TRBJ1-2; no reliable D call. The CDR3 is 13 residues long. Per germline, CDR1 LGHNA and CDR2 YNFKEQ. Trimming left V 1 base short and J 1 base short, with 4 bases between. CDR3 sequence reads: CASSQVNNYGYTF. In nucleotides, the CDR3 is TGTGCCAGCAGCCAAGTAAATAACTATGGCTACACCTTC.

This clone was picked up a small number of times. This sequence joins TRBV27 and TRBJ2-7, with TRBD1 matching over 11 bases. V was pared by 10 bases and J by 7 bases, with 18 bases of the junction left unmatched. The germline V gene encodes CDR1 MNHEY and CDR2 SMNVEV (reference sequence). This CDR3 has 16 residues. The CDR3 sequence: CATAPYRGQGAVEQYF. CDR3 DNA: TGTGCCACGGCCCCGTACAGAGGACAGGGGGCGGTTGAGCAGTACTTC.

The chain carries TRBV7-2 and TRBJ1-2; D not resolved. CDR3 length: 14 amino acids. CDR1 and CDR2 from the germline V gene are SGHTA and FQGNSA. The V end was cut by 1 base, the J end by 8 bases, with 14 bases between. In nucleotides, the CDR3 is TGTGCCAGCAGCTTAGAGTCGGCAGCCCGGGGCTACACCTTC. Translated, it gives CASSLESAARGYTF.

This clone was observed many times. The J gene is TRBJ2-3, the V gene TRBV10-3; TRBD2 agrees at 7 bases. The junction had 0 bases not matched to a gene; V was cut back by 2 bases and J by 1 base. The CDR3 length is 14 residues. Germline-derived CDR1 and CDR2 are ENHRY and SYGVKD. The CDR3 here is CAISETSGTDTQYF. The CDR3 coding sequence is TGTGCCATCAGTGAGACTAGCGGCACAGATACGCAGTATTTT.

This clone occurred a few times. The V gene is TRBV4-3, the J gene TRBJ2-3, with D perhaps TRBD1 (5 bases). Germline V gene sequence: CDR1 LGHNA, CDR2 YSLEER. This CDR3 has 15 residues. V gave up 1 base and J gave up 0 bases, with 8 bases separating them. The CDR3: CASSQGGHSTDTQYF. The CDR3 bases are TGCGCCAGCAGCCAAGGGGGCCACAGCACAGATACGCAGTATTTT.

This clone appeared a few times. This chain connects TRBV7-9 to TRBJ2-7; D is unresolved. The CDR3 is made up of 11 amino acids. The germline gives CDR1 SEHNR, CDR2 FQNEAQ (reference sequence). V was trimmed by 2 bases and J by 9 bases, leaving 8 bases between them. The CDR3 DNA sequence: TGTGCCAGCAGCTTAAAGGAGTGGCAGTACTTC. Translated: CASSLKEWQYF.

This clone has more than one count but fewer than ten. The CDR3 loop reads CASSLQAGRTDTQYF. CDR3 bases: TGTGCCAGCAGCTTACAGGCAGGCCGCACAGATACGCAGTATTTT. This chain joins TRBV7-3 and TRBJ2-3, with unresolved D. Per germline, CDR1 SGHTA and CDR2 FQGTGA. The CDR3 runs 15 residues. The V gene lost 2 bases and the J gene lost 1 base, with 10 bases spanning the gap.

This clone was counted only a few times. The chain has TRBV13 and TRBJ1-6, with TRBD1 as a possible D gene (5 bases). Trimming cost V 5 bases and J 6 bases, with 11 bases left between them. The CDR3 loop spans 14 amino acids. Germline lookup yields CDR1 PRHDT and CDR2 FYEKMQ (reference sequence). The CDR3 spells CASSRRQTNSPLHF. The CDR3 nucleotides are TGTGCCAGCAGCCGGCGACAGACTAATTCACCCCTCCACTTT.

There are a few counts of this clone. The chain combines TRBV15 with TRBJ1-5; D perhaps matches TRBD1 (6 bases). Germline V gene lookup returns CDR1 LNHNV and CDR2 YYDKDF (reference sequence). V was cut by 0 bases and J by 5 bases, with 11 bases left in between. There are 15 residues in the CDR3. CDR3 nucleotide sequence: TGTGCCACCAGCAGAGATATCAGGGGACATCAGCCCCAGCATTTT. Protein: CATSRDIRGHQPQHF.

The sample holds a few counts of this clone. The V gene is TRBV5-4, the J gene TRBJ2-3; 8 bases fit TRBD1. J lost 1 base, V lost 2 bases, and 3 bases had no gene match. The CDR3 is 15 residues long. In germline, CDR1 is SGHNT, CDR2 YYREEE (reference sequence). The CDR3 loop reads CASSFQGAGTDTQYF. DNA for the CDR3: TGTGCCAGCAGCTTCCAGGGGGCGGGCACAGATACGCAGTATTTT.